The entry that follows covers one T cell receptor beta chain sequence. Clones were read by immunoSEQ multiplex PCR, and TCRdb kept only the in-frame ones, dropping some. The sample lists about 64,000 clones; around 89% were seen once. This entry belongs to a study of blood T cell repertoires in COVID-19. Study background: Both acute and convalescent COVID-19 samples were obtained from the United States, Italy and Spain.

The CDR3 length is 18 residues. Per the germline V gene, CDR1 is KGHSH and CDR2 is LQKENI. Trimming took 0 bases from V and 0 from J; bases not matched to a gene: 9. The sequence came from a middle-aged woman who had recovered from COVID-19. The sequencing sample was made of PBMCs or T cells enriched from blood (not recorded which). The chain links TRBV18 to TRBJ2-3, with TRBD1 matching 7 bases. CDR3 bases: TGTGCCAGCTCACCACCGGGGGTAGGGGGCCTTAGCACAGATACGCAGTATTTT. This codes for CASSPPGVGGLSTDTQYF. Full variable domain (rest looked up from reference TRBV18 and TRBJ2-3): NAGVMQNPRHLVRRRGQEARLRCSPMKGHSHVYWYRQLPEEGLKFMVYLQKENIIDESGMPKERFSAEFPKEGPSILRIQQVVRGDSAAYFCASSPPGVGGLSTDTQYFGPGTRLTVL.